One sample yielded the 6 T cell receptor beta chains listed below, sequenced in a study of radiotherapy plus CTLA-4 blockade in lung cancer. TCRdb's copy holds only in-frame clones and misses some; the assay was immunoSEQ multiplex PCR. The top ten hold 2% to 2.5% of the sample, which has about 85,000 clones, 75% to 90% seen once. The material was peripheral blood, obtained from a patient treated with radiotherapy plus ipilimumab. These receptors all come from a human donor with non-small cell lung cancer who had a partial response to radiotherapy plus ipilimumab.

The chain employs TRBV4-1 and TRBJ2-7; 11 positions agree with TRBD2. This CDR3 spans 15 amino acids. Trimming cost V 2 bases and J 5 bases; bases outside gene matches: 5. CDR1 is MGHRA, CDR2 YSYEKL, per germline. CDR3 sequence: CASSQPGLAADEQYF. CDR3 sequence (DNA): TGCGCCAGCAGCCAACCGGGACTAGCGGCCGACGAGCAGTACTTC.

CDR3 DNA: TGTGCCTGGGAGGGGAACTATGGCTACACCTTC. As protein: CAWEGNYGYTF. V is TRBV11-2 and J is TRBJ1-2; possibly TRBD1 for D (5 bases). Germline V CDR1 and CDR2: SGHAT, FQNNGV. With 11 bases removed from V and 2 bases from J, the gap between germline ends came to 9 bases. This CDR3 contains 11 residues.

The chain carries TRBV2 and TRBJ1-3; no definite D call. The CDR3 extends over 13 amino acids. Trimming cost V 5 bases and J 4 bases, with 9 bases left between them. The germline CDR1 and CDR2 sequences are SNHLY and FYNNEI. The CDR3 loop reads CASSRGSGNTIYF. Written as DNA, the CDR3 is TGTGCCAGCAGTCGGGGATCCGGAAACACCATATATTTT.

About this clone itself: At the DNA level, this CDR3 is encoded by other sequences in the same sample as well. The CDR3 sequence is CASSLGDSQETQYF. CDR3 bases: TGCGCCAGCAGCCTAGGGGACAGTCAAGAGACCCAGTACTTC. The V gene is TRBV5-1, the J gene TRBJ2-5; 7 nucleotides agree with TRBD1. Trimming took 4 bases from V and 2 from J; bases not matched to a gene: 5. The V gene's germline CDR1 is SGHRS and CDR2 YFSETQ. The CDR3 contains 14 residues.

This clone was observed a few times. This sample includes further DNA sequences coding for the same CDR3. The chain employs TRBV4-2 and TRBJ2-1, with TRBD2 identical over 8 bases. J was trimmed by 1 base and V by 0 bases; bases with no gene match: 2. The CDR3 covers 16 residues. Germline assignment: CDR1 LGHNA and CDR2 YNFKEQ. The CDR3: CASSQDLAGSYNEQFF. The CDR3 bases are TGTGCCAGCAGCCAAGATCTAGCGGGTTCCTACAATGAGCAGTTCTTC.

The chain is built from TRBV4-1 and TRBJ1-5; D is unclear. With 2 bases removed from V and 2 bases from J, the gap between germline ends came to 13 bases. The CDR3 has 16 amino acids. Germline CDR1 is MGHRA and CDR2 is YSYEKL. In DNA, the CDR3 is TGCGCCAGCAGCCAAATTCAGGCCCTTGGCAATCAGCCCCAGCATTTT. The encoded protein is CASSQIQALGNQPQHF.